This TCR beta chain derives from a study of blood T cell repertoires in COVID-19 (dated by TCRdb to 2019 to 2021). Some background on the complete study: The collaborator samples originated in the United States, Italy and Spain and spanned the acute and convalescent phases of COVID-19. The prospective study material was composed of cDNA or gDNA derived from T cells, B-cell-depleted T cells, or PBMCs. Subjects who had been exposed to COVID-19, were actively infected with it, or had recovered from it provided the deeply sampled blood TCRbeta repertoires that made up the dataset. The repertoires were made available in a free public database intended to serve as a resource for research on the immune response to SARS-CoV-2. The samples were drawn from two sources: the first 160 participants of the ongoing ImmuneRACE study, and 1,254 subjects contributed by 6 global collaborators. The sample metadata nearly always contained a de-identified subject ID, COVID-19 status, age in years and sex. Where HLA class I and class II types were available, the types were taken from metadata supplied by the sample provider, not from assay-based typing.

Study-level results and caveats: Clinical and demographic metadata were provided uncurated, with the amount varying by source and participant.

In regard to this clone: What this receptor recognizes is not known. The input lacks base qualities; no much larger clone sits a single base away.

Participants in the prospective study were enrolled through a virtual design, were aged about 18 to 100 years, and lived in approximately 24 United States geographic areas. To assign participants to cohorts, the prospective study relied on clinical history that participants themselves reported in a screening survey and a study questionnaire. Each participant in the prospective study had whole blood, serum and a nasopharyngeal or oropharyngeal swab collected by mobile phlebotomists. Over a roughly 2-month period, participants in the prospective study had the option of providing additional blood draws and questionnaires. Before DNA extraction, blood samples from the prospective study were shipped at room temperature or frozen. From its cysteine to its phenylalanine, the CDR3 spans 13 amino acids. The read is trimmed to its CDR3 DNA, 39 bases read in frame from base 1. The germline V gene sets CDR1 to LGHNT and CDR2 to FRNRAP. Compared with germline, V lacks 7 bases and J lacks 8 bases; bases without a gene match: 6.

TCRbeta CDR3 regions were amplified from genomic DNA using the immunoSEQ Assay, a bias-controlled multiplex PCR. The authors processed their data as follows. The number of nucleated cells in each sample was estimated from the amplification of reference gene primers within the assay. To quantify the absolute abundance of each unique TCRbeta CDR3 rearrangement, sequence reads were collapsed and filtered. For each sample, productive Simpson clonality was calculated as the square root of Simpson's diversity index across productive rearrangements. The table was pulled from immuneACCESS by TCRdb, which kept in-frame rearrangements only. Such tables lose some clones; where checked, under half of the loss comes from unresolved V genes, and the rest has no known cause. V and J calls and clone size are copied from that table; D and trimming were computed from the DNA. This sample lists 300,000 to 500,000 clones; roughly 90% were detected once. Together, the top ten hold approximately 1% of the sample.

The specimen sequenced was PBMCs or T cells enriched from blood (not recorded which). This receptor was identified in a woman in her 30s with acute COVID-19. The rearranged segments are TRBV12-5 and TRBJ2-1; TRBD2 lines up with 9 middle nucleotides. The CDR3 region has the sequence CASASGGFYEQFF. The nucleotide sequence is given as TGTGCTAGTGCAAGCGGGGGGTTCTATGAGCAGTTCTTC. With all but the CDR3 taken from the reference TRBV12-5 and TRBJ2-1 genes, the full variable domain is: DARVTQTPRHKVTEMGQEVTMRCQPILGHNTVFWYRQTMMQGLELLAYFRNRAPLDDSGMPKDRFSAEMPDATLATLKIQPSEPRDSAVYFCASASGGFYEQFFGPGTRLTVL.